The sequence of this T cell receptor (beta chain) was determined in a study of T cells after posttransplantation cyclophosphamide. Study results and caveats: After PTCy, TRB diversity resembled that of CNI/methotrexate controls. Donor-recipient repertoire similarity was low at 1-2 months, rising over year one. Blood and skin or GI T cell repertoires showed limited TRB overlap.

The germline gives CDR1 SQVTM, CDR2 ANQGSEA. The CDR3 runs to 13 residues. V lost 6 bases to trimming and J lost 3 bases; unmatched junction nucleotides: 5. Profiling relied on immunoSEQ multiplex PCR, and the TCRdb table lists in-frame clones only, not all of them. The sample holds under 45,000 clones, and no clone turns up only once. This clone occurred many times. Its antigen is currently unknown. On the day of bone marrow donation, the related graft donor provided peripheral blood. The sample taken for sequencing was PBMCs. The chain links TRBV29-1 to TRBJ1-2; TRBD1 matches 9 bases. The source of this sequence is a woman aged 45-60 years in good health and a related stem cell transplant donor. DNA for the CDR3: TGCAGCGTCATGACAGGGGGGGACTATGGCTACACCTTC. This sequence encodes CSVMTGGDYGYTF.